This T cell receptor (beta chain) was captured in a study of T-cell memory formation after mild COVID-19 (dated by TCRdb to 2020 to 2023). With regard to the full study: TCR sequence clusters from the two donors were largely donor specific. The cohort comprised two young, previously healthy adult volunteers, one female and one male. In a couple of donors, T-cell clones that expanded and contracted after mild COVID-19 were tracked by sequencing TCRalpha and TCRbeta repertoires over time. Overall study results and their limits: SARS-CoV-2 specificity of the second-wave clones peaking on day 37 was not confirmed. From day 15 to 85, contracting clones showed balanced CD4/CD8 phenotypes, whereas a second wave of clones that expanded from day 15 to 37 leaned towards CD4+. Contracting CD4+ clones were found mainly in CM and EM memory subsets, while CD8+ clones were enriched in EMRA. Some responding clones were detected in pre-infection memory, which suggested that pre-existing cross-reactive memory T cells had joined the SARS-CoV-2 response. Only two mild cases were covered in the study, and larger cohorts including severe cases with pre-infection samples were considered necessary.

Sequenced using an Illumina NovaSeq 6000. Using 5'RACE with constant-segment primers, TCRalpha and TCRbeta cDNA libraries were constructed, with sample barcodes and unique molecular identifiers added in the process. Trizol reagent was used to extract RNA from every sample. Libraries were amplified in two PCR steps, with a second sample barcode and Illumina TruSeq adapters added in the second step. Sequencing of the libraries was done on an Illumina NovaSeq, producing 2 x 150 bp paired-end reads. Under the source paper's analysis protocol: Reads were demultiplexed and collapsed into UMI-guided consensus sequences with migec v1.2.7. With mixcr v2.1.11, UMI consensuses were aligned to TRA and TRB V and J templates and assembled into clonotypes. A clonotype was counted as expanded or contracted only when both edgeR and NoisET called the clonotype significant, with the noise models trained on biological replicates. edgeR calls used a false discovery rate-adjusted p below 0.01 and a log2 fold-change threshold of 1. As an exploratory analysis of dynamics, max-normalized trajectories of the 1000 most abundant clonotypes were examined by PCA with hierarchical clustering. Separately sequenced CD4+ and CD8+ repertoires were used to assign a CD4 or CD8 phenotype to each responding clone. TCRdb reran the public reads through fastp at Q25 and MiXCR, keeping productive beta chains. One record per CDR3 amino acid sequence lists the most common genes and DNA. In this record, the V and J calls reflect TCRdb's handling and not the investigators' own analysis. This sample comprises roughly 350,000 distinct CDR3 sequences, roughly 13% of them detected only once. Of the sample, approximately 21% is held by the ten largest clones.

The sample holds a few counts of this clonotype. Its antigen specificity is not known. Base qualities are not at hand, and no much larger clone is one base apart. Ficoll-Paque density gradient centrifugation was used to isolate PBMCs. The CDR3, from cysteine to phenylalanine, totals 13 residues. Only the CDR3 region is kept as DNA, spanning 39 bases read in frame from base 1. From V the trimming removes 4 bases and from J it removes 9 bases, while the gene matches leave 9 bases of the junction unaccounted for. As encoded in the germline V gene, CDR1 is SGHDN while CDR2 is FVKESK. The sequencing input was PBMCs or a T cell subset sorted from them (not recorded which). The sequence joins TRBV14 to TRBJ2-7, with 7 bases matching TRBD1. The sequence derives from a man aged 18-30 years who had mild COVID-19 (a few samples of this study predate the infection). The sample titles of this study are shuffled in the database, so cell type and time point are left out; the donor was told from shared clones. For the CDR3, the sequence is CASSPDRVAAQYF. The DNA reads TGTGCCAGCAGCCCCGACAGGGTAGCCGCGCAGTACTTC.